The 24 T cell receptor beta chains below all came from one sample that was sequenced in a study. TRBV12-4/TRBJ1-2 clonotypes were amplified with adaptor-ligated barcode primers. TCRdb reprocessed the multiplex PCR reads with MiXCR, giving one entry per CDR3 protein. The top ten hold roughly 35% of the sample, which has 950 or so distinct CDR3 sequences, 5.5% to 6% seen once. The specimen sequenced was tumor-infiltrating naive CD4+ T cells sorted from the breast tumor. Subset described: naive CD4+ T cells, CD4+CD45RA+CD25-. The receptors originated from a female donor with breast cancer.

Relative to its sample, this clonotype is medium-sized. The chain joins TRBV12-3 or TRBV12-4 to TRBJ1-2, with unresolved D. Trimming stripped 4 bases from V and 8 bases from J, with 11 bases between. This CDR3 is built from 12 residues. The CDR3 region is CASSSQYVGYTF. CDR3 in DNA: TGTGCCAGCAGTTCACAGTATGTGGGCTACACCTTC.

This clonotype is judged medium-sized. The genes are TRBV12-3 or TRBV12-4 and TRBJ1-2; 9 positions agree with TRBD1. The CDR3 contains 14 residues. V lost 6 bases and J lost 5; bases outside the gene matches: 7. CDR3 bases: TGTGCCAGCAGCCGAGGACAGGGGAGTTATGGCTACACCTTC. It is translated as CASSRGQGSYGYTF.

This clonotype is labeled medium-sized. The rearrangement uses TRBV12-3 or TRBV12-4 and TRBJ1-2; the D is unclear. The length of the CDR3 is 13 residues. Trimming pared 4 bases from V and 8 bases from J, leaving 14 bases between. CDR3 nucleotide sequence: TGTGCCAGCAGTTCGCTCAGGTCGGAAGGCTACACCTTC. Translation gives CASSSLRSEGYTF.

This clonotype was counted ten times or more. The chain joins TRBV12-3 or TRBV12-4 to TRBJ1-2, with TRBD1 matching 7 bases. Trimming cost V 5 bases and J 4 bases; bases outside gene matches: 4. The CDR3 is 13 amino acids. CDR3 in DNA: TGTGCCAGCAGTCACGACAGGGTCTATGGCTACACCTTC. Translating gives CASSHDRVYGYTF.

By share, this clonotype ranks as hyperexpanded. The V call is TRBV12-3 or TRBV12-4, the J call TRBJ1-2; no reliable D call. The CDR3 is 11 amino acids. Trimming left V 6 bases short and J 13 bases short, with 15 bases between. DNA for the CDR3: TGTGCCAGCAGCTCAACGTTAGCGGGCACCTTC. Its translation: CASSSTLAGTF.

In its sample, this clonotype is large. The rearrangement joins TRBV12-3 or TRBV12-4 to TRBJ1-2, with 9 bases fitting TRBD1. V lost 7 bases to trimming and J lost 4 bases; unmatched junction nucleotides: 7. The CDR3 sequence is 14 residues long. The CDR3 DNA reads TGTGCCAGCACCCGGGGACAGGGAACCTATGGCTACACCTTC. It codes for CASTRGQGTYGYTF.

This clonotype is large (0.1 to 1%) by share. The CDR3 loop is CASRTTNYGYTF. In nucleotides, the CDR3 is TGTGCCAGCAGAACGACTAACTATGGCTACACCTTC. The rearrangement joins TRBV12-3 or TRBV12-4 to TRBJ1-2; no clear D gene. The CDR3 consists of 12 residues. Between the trimmed V and J ends, which lost 6 bases and 0 bases, there was a span of 5 bases.

By sample share, this clonotype is medium-sized. This sequence joins TRBV12-3 or TRBV12-4 and TRBJ1-2, with D tentatively TRBD1 (6 bases). The V gene lost 6 bases and the J gene lost 7 bases, with 21 bases spanning the gap. There are 15 residues in the CDR3. The CDR3 bases are TGTGCCAGCAGAACGACGGGACATCGGTATGCTGGCTACACCTTC. Amino acids: CASRTTGHRYAGYTF.

This clonotype came up a few times. The genes are TRBV12-3 or TRBV12-4 and TRBJ1-2; D is unresolved. V was shortened by 0 bases and J by 3 bases, with 8 bases between the two germline ends. The CDR3 has 14 residues. The CDR3 DNA reads TGTGCCAGCAGTTTAGCAGGGTTTGACTATGGCTACACCTTC. Translated, it gives CASSLAGFDYGYTF.

This clonotype was detected ten times or more. The rearrangement joins TRBV12-3 or TRBV12-4 to TRBJ1-2, with a possible D match to TRBD1 (5 bases). Trimming shortened V by 3 bases and J by 1 base, and 6 bases separated the two germline ends. The CDR3 covers 13 residues. The CDR3 loop reads CASSFDSNYGYTF. CDR3 DNA sequence: TGTGCCAGCAGTTTTGACAGTAACTATGGCTACACCTTC.

The V gene is TRBV12-3 or TRBV12-4, the J gene TRBJ1-2; unclear D gene. The CDR3 totals 14 residues. V was clipped by 2 bases and J by 4 bases, with 11 bases between them. CDR3 sequence reads: CASSLKWAGYGYTF. Here the CDR3 DNA reads TGTGCCAGCAGTTTAAAGTGGGCTGGCTATGGCTACACCTTC.

The chain carries TRBV12-3 or TRBV12-4 and TRBJ1-2; TRBD1 might be the D (5 bases). This CDR3 has 14 residues. V dropped 6 bases and J dropped 2 bases, with 13 bases sitting between them. The CDR3 protein is CASRPRAGNYGYTF. The CDR3 nucleotides are TGTGCCAGCAGACCGAGGGCAGGGAACTATGGCTACACCTTC.

The table lists this clonotype with many counts. The genes are TRBV12-3 or TRBV12-4 and TRBJ1-2; D remains ambiguous. This CDR3 region has 11 residues. V was clipped by 5 bases and J by 5 bases, with 6 bases between them. The DNA of the CDR3 is TGTGCCAGCAGTACACGGTATGGCTACACCTTC. It is translated as CASSTRYGYTF.

In this sample, this clonotype turned up many times. This rearrangement joins TRBV12-3 or TRBV12-4 to TRBJ1-2; a possible D gene is TRBD1 (5 bases). The germline V and J ends were trimmed by 5 bases and 5 bases, with 12 bases remaining between them. This CDR3 spans 13 amino acids. The CDR3 protein is CASSNDRLYGYTF. CDR3 bases: TGTGCCAGCAGTAACGACAGACTATATGGCTACACCTTC.

This clonotype is categorized as large (0.1 to 1%). J is TRBJ1-2 and V is TRBV12-5; D uncertain. This CDR3 is 14 amino acids long. The V end was cut by 6 bases, the J end by 0 bases, with 11 bases between. CDR1 and CDR2 (germline): LGHNT, FRNRAP. The CDR3 reads CASGSRPANYGYTF. The CDR3 DNA follows: TGTGCTAGTGGCTCCCGTCCAGCTAACTATGGCTACACCTTC.

This clonotype is deemed hyperexpanded. V gene TRBV12-3 or TRBV12-4 combines with J gene TRBJ1-2, with D maybe TRBD1 (6 bases). Trimming stripped 4 bases from V and 0 bases from J, with 18 bases between. This CDR3 contains 17 residues. CDR3 in DNA: TGTGCCAGCAGTTCCCTAATCCACAGGGCGACTAACTATGGCTACACCTTC. Amino acid sequence: CASSSLIHRATNYGYTF.

The V and J genes are TRBV12-3 or TRBV12-4 and TRBJ1-2; tentative D call: TRBD1 (6 bases). Deletions cut 1 base from V and 4 bases from J, with 16 bases between. CDR3 length: 16 amino acids. CDR3 loop: CASSLGDIRLGYGYTF. The CDR3 region has the DNA TGTGCCAGCAGTTTAGGGGACATCCGCCTGGGCTATGGCTACACCTTC.

By sample fraction, this clonotype is medium-sized. CDR3 in DNA: TGTGCCAGCAGTTCGACAGGGGAGCTGATCTATGGCTACACCTTC. Encoded protein: CASSSTGELIYGYTF. V is TRBV12-3 or TRBV12-4 and J is TRBJ1-2, with TRBD1 matching over 8 bases. This CDR3 is built from 15 residues. With 4 bases clipped from V and 4 bases from J, the junction kept 8 bases outside the gene matches.

In its sample, this clonotype is medium-sized (0.01 to 0.1%). V is TRBV12-3 or TRBV12-4 and J is TRBJ1-2; a possible D gene is TRBD1 (5 bases). The CDR3 is 13 residues long. Trimming pared 4 bases from V and 8 bases from J, leaving 14 bases between. The chain's CDR3 is CASSWVGARGYTF. DNA of the CDR3: TGTGCCAGCAGTTGGGTAGGGGCGAGGGGCTACACCTTC.

This clonotype is categorized as medium-sized. The chain is built from TRBV12-3 or TRBV12-4 and TRBJ1-2; TRBD1 matches 7 bases. The CDR3 consists of 13 residues. V lost 5 bases, J lost 5 bases, and 5 bases stayed unmatched. CDR3 sequence (DNA): TGTGCCAGCAGTCACAGACAGGGATATGGCTACACCTTC. This sequence encodes CASSHRQGYGYTF.

This clonotype showed up many times. The V and J genes are TRBV12-3 or TRBV12-4 and TRBJ1-2; D gene ambiguous. The V end was cut by 3 bases, the J end by 2 bases, with 7 bases between. CDR3 length equals 13 residues. This CDR3 is CASSFQGNYGYTF. CDR3 DNA sequence: TGTGCCAGCAGTTTTCAAGGAAACTATGGCTACACCTTC.

In this sample, this clonotype turned up many times. The rearrangement links TRBV12-3 or TRBV12-4 to TRBJ1-2; 7 nucleotides agree with TRBD1. This CDR3 is built from 16 residues. J was trimmed by 6 bases and V by 4 bases; bases with no gene match: 14. In DNA, the CDR3 is TGTGCCAGCAGTTCAGACAGGGTCTCGTTAAGCGATGGCTACACCTTC. Translating it yields CASSSDRVSLSDGYTF.

This clonotype is large by share. This sequence joins TRBV12-3 or TRBV12-4 and TRBJ1-2; D not resolved. CDR3 length equals 14 residues. Trimming pared 1 base from V and 4 bases from J, leaving 10 bases between. The CDR3 region is CASSLGVLAYGYTF. The CDR3 nucleotides are TGTGCCAGCAGTTTAGGGGTCCTCGCCTATGGCTACACCTTC.

This clonotype is deemed large. The V gene is TRBV12-3 or TRBV12-4, the J gene TRBJ1-2; D call uncertain. This CDR3 has 10 residues. V lost 3 bases, J lost 6 bases, and 2 bases lay in between. CDR3 sequence reads: CASSFDGYTF. CDR3 nucleotide sequence: TGTGCCAGCAGTTTTGATGGCTACACCTTC.